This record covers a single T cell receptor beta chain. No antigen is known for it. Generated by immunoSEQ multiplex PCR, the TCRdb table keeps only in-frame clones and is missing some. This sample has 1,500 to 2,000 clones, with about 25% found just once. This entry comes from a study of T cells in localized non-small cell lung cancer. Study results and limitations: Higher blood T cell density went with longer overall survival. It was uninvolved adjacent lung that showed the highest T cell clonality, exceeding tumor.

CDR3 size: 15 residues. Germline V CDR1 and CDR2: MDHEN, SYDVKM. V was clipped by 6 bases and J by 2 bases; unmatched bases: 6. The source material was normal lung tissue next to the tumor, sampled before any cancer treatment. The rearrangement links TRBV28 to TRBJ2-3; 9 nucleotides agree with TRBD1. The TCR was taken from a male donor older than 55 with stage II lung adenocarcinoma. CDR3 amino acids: CASRTGTGHTDTQYF. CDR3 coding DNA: TGTGCCAGCAGGACCGGGACAGGGCACACAGATACGCAGTATTTT.